The clone carrying this TCR beta chain was found a few times. Its antigen is currently unknown. The identical CDR3 is also encoded by other nucleotide sequences in the sample. With V trimmed by 3 bases and J by 2 bases, 1 base remained unmatched. Germline V gives CDR1 MNHEY, CDR2 SMNVEV (reference sequence). The CDR3 consists of 14 residues. Sequenced by immunoSEQ multiplex PCR; TCRdb stores in-frame clones only, minus some. The sample shows 14,000 to 15,000 clones, approximately 85% of them seen only once. This sample is part of a study of monozygotic twins with cystic fibrosis. Study in general: Libraries were built from 3 to 3.5 micrograms of fragmented DNA using about 14 PCR cycles. Regarding the study as a whole: The repertoire was suggested to be naive-dominated, clonality median roughly 0.0089. In 13 of 16 pairs, V gene usage was closest to the co-twin's.

This receptor was taken from a boy aged 10-17 years with cystic fibrosis. The chain carries TRBV27 and TRBJ1-5, with 7 nucleotides matching TRBD1. Sequenced material: blood. Written as DNA, the CDR3 is TGTGCCAGCAGTTTTGGACAGGGCAATCAGCCCCAGCATTTT. This sequence encodes CASSFGQGNQPQHF.